This TCR beta chain is from a study of blood T cell repertoires in COVID-19. Study overall: COVID-19 samples, acute and convalescent, were from the United States, Italy and Spain.

Per the authors' pipeline: The assay estimated nucleated cells by amplifying reference gene primers. Data came from immunoSEQ multiplex PCR; TCRdb stores just in-frame clones and leaves some out. V, J and clone size are taken as reported in that table, and D and trimming were inferred from the DNA itself. This sample has more than 110,000 clones, with 80% to 85% found just once. This clone was seen more than once but under ten times. CDR1 MGHRA and CDR2 YSYEKL come from the germline V gene. The CDR3 is made up of 13 amino acids. Trimming took off 8 bases at V and 2 bases at J, with 12 bases between the two ends.

The source is a woman aged 55-70 years with acute or convalescent COVID-19. The chain employs TRBV4-1 and TRBJ1-1; D perhaps matches TRBD1 (6 bases). The source material was peripheral blood. CDR3 in amino acids: CASGYRENTEAFF. For the CDR3, the DNA is TGCGCCAGCGGATACAGGGAAAACACTGAAGCTTTCTTT.